The sequence of this TCR beta chain was determined in a study of T-cell reconstitution after alpha-beta-depleted transplantation in children. Unique molecular identifiers were built into the TCRbeta library. One entry per CDR3 protein, called by TCRdb with MiXCR from the PCR reads. The sample holds around 370,000 distinct CDR3 sequences; about 9.3% are singletons and the top ten take about 2.3%. This CDR3 is built from 16 residues. Unmatched junction bases numbered 3, after V lost 1 base and J lost 4 bases. CDR1 and CDR2 (germline): LGHNA, YNFKEQ. This receptor was obtained from a human donor who donated a stem cell graft to a child with acute lymphoblastic leukemia. This sample comprised PBMCs from the stem cell graft donor, obtained from the stem cell graft. The chain carries TRBV4-2 and TRBJ2-3; 12 bases agree with TRBD2. The CDR3: CASSQVLAGGADTQYF. DNA of the CDR3: TGTGCCAGCAGCCAAGTACTAGCGGGGGGCGCAGATACGCAGTATTTT.